The 8 T cell receptor beta chains below all came from one sample that was sequenced in a study of blood T cell repertoires in COVID-19. The protocol was immunoSEQ multiplex PCR, while the TCRdb copy is restricted to in-frame clones and leaves out a portion. Altogether 40,000 to 55,000 clones are present, approximately 85% being singletons, with the ten largest covering 31%. What was sequenced was peripheral blood. These receptors were obtained from a woman older than 75 with acute or convalescent COVID-19.

A few counts support this clone. As DNA, the CDR3 is TGTGCCTGGAGTGTTCGACAGGGGCCCTCCTACGAGCAGTACTTC. Its protein product is CAWSVRQGPSYEQYF. The chain links TRBV30 to TRBJ2-7, with TRBD1 matching over 8 bases. In germline, CDR1 is GTSNPN, CDR2 SVGIG (reference sequence). CDR3 length equals 15 residues. Losses at the gene ends were 0 bases for V and 0 bases for J; bases not matched to a gene: 4.

The V and J genes are TRBV24-1 and TRBJ2-2; 11 bases agree with TRBD1. The junction had 10 bases not matched to a gene; V was cut back by 9 bases and J by 5 bases. The CDR3 consists of 16 residues. Germline values: CDR1 KGHDR, CDR2 SFDVKD. DNA of the CDR3: TGTGCCACCTCACATCCGGGACAGGGGGTTACCGGGGAGCTGTTTTTT. Protein: CATSHPGQGVTGELFF.

The chain is built from TRBV5-1 and TRBJ2-2, with a possible D match to TRBD2 (5 bases). V was cut by 5 bases and J by 5 bases, with 19 bases left in between. Germline V CDR1 and CDR2: SGHRS, YFSETQ. The CDR3 consists of 16 residues. CDR3 loop: CASRRSGSGGTGELFF. The CDR3 DNA is TGCGCCAGCAGAAGATCCGGCAGCGGTGGGACCGGGGAGCTGTTTTTT.

In DNA form, the CDR3 reads TGTGCCAGCAGCCCCATAGGGACACGGAACCTCAATGAGCAGTTCTTC. Its translation: CASSPIGTRNLNEQFF. This sequence joins TRBV11-2 and TRBJ2-1; tentative D call: TRBD1 (6 bases). CDR1 and CDR2 from the germline V gene are SGHAT and FQNNGV. Deletions cut 5 bases from V and 6 bases from J, with 20 bases between. This CDR3 is 16 amino acids long.

The chain carries TRBV7-9 and TRBJ2-1, with 9 bases matching TRBD2. V dropped 5 bases and J dropped 5; count of bases not matched to a gene: 13. Germline V gene lookup returns CDR1 SEHNR and CDR2 FQNEAQ (reference sequence). There are 17 residues in the CDR3. The CDR3 region is CASSPSLGAGGNNEQFF. CDR3 coding DNA: TGTGCCAGCAGCCCGAGTCTGGGTGCGGGAGGGAACAATGAGCAGTTCTTC.

The chain couples TRBV10-3 to TRBJ1-1; no definite D call. This CDR3 comprises 12 residues. The V end was cut by 4 bases, the J end by 5 bases, with 8 bases between. CDR1 is ENHRY, CDR2 SYGVKD, per germline. In DNA, the CDR3 is TGTGCCATCAGTGTGACACAAACTGAAGCTTTCTTT. This sequence encodes CAISVTQTEAFF.

V and J are TRBV5-4 and TRBJ1-5; no clear D. CDR1 and CDR2 (germline): SGHNT, YYREEE (reference sequence). V dropped 1 base and J dropped 3 bases, with 8 bases sitting between them. This CDR3 region has 14 residues. DNA for the CDR3: TGTGCCAGCAGCTTGTGGGCTACCAATCAGCCCCAGCATTTT. This sequence encodes CASSLWATNQPQHF.

The CDR3: CASSQDLGQGAFF. The DNA of the CDR3 is TGTGCCAGCAGCCAAGACCTGGGGCAGGGAGCTTTCTTT. This chain joins TRBV4-2 and TRBJ1-1, with D perhaps matching TRBD1 (5 bases). The CDR3 extends over 13 amino acids. Trimming took off 0 bases at V and 10 bases at J, with 12 bases between the two ends. The V gene's germline CDR1 is LGHNA and CDR2 YNFKEQ.